This T cell receptor (beta chain) was recovered during a study of blood T cell repertoires in COVID-19 (dated by TCRdb to about 2020). Context from the whole study: Samples covering the acute and convalescent phases of COVID-19 were provided by collaborators in the United States, Italy and Spain. A freely available public database, intended as a resource for researchers studying the immune response to SARS-CoV-2, is where the repertoires were released. Subjects who had been exposed to COVID-19, were actively infected with it, or had recovered from it provided the deeply sampled blood TCRbeta repertoires that made up the dataset. A de-identified subject ID, COVID-19 status, age in years and sex were almost always included in the sample metadata. Where available, HLA class I and class II types were taken from metadata supplied by the sample provider and were not determined by assay-based typing. The material from the prospective study consisted of cDNA or gDNA derived from T cells, B-cell-depleted T cells, or PBMCs. Samples were obtained from the ongoing ImmuneRACE study (first 160 participants) and from some 1,300 subjects provided by 6 global collaborators.

The study at large found these results: The amount of clinical and demographic metadata varied by source and participant and was provided uncurated.

The immunoSEQ Assay, a bias-controlled multiplex PCR, was used to amplify TCRbeta CDR3 regions from genomic DNA. The published analysis was carried out like this. The number of nucleated cells in each sample was estimated by amplification of reference gene primers within the assay. Sequence reads were collapsed and filtered to measure the absolute abundance of every unique TCRbeta CDR3 rearrangement. For each sample, productive Simpson clonality was calculated as the square root of Simpson's diversity index across productive rearrangements. TCRdb holds this immuneACCESS table with in-frame rearrangements only. Some clones are missing; in checked studies, unresolved V genes explain under half, and the rest has no known cause. D and trimming were read from the DNA, whereas the V and J calls and clone size are those reported in that table. For this sample the table gives about 140,000 clones, of which 60% to 80% were detected only once. 2.5% to 3% of the sample is taken by the ten largest.

As concerns this clone: Its antigen is currently not known. The record has no base qualities; no much larger clone is one base away.

Participants in the prospective study were aged about 18 to 89 years, lived in 24 United States geographic areas, and enrolled through a virtual design. In the prospective study, cohorts were assigned on the basis of participant-reported clinical history obtained from a screening survey and a study questionnaire. ImmuneRACE Cohort 3 recovered participants were defined by two consecutive negative NP/OP PCR tests, healthcare professional clearance, or symptom resolution. In the prospective study, mobile phlebotomists collected whole blood, serum and a nasopharyngeal or oropharyngeal swab from each participant. Prospective study participants could optionally give additional blood draws and questionnaires over an approximately 2-month period. Blood samples from the prospective study were shipped frozen or at room temperature prior to DNA extraction. The sequence derives from a woman aged 45-65 years who had recovered from COVID-19. The sample was PBMCs or T cells enriched from blood (not recorded which).

The DNA is as follows: TGTGCCAGCAGGCGGGACAGAAGCTCCTACGAGCAGTACTTC. This yields the protein CASRRDRSSYEQYF. The chain joins TRBV6-5 to TRBJ2-7, with a weak D call of TRBD1 (7 bases match). In the germline V gene, CDR1 corresponds to MNHEY and CDR2 to SVGAGI. The junction carries 12 bases between V and J, which are trimmed by 6 bases and 0 bases respectively. Counted from cysteine to phenylalanine, this CDR3 has 14 amino acids. Just the 42-base CDR3 DNA is kept, in frame starting at base 1.